The T cell receptor beta chain described here comes from a study of cytomegalovirus exposure and HLA in healthy donors. On this clone itself: The antigen is not known.

This PCR relied on a set of 60 Vbeta primers and 13 Jbeta primers. The method was immunoSEQ multiplex PCR; TCRdb's version includes in-frame clones alone and lacks a portion of them. Found here are around 77,000 clones, around three quarters of them singletons; the top ten hold around 3.5%. Whereas donors were nominally healthy upon sampling, unrecorded immune exposures were probable. Study observations and caveats: In an earlier analysis, in about 530 donors, most V segments appeared productive either ~87% or ~30% of the time.

The TCR originated in a man aged 35-49 years in good health and CMV-seronegative. The sample was PBMCs.

The chain's CDR3 is CARRNPGGEGRSPLHF. For the CDR3, the DNA is TGTGCCAGAAGGAACCCAGGCGGGGAGGGCCGCTCACCCCTCCACTTT. The chain combines TRBV7-5 with TRBJ1-6. TRBV7-5 is given as a pseudogene. This CDR3 is 16 amino acids long.